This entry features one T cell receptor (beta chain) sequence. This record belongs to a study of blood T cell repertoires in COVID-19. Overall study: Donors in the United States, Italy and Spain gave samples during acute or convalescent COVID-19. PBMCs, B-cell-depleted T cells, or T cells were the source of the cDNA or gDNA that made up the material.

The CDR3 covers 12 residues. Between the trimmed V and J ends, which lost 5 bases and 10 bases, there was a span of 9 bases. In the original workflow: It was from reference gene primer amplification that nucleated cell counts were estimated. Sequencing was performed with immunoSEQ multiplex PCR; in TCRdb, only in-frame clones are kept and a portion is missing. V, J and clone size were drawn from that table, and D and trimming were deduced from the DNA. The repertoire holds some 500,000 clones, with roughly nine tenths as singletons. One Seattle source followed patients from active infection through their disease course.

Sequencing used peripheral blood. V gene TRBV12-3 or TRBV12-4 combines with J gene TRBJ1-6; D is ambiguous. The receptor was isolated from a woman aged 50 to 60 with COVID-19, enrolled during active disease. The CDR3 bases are TGTGCCAGCAGTACTCATCCATCACCCCTCCACTTT. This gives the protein CASSTHPSPLHF.